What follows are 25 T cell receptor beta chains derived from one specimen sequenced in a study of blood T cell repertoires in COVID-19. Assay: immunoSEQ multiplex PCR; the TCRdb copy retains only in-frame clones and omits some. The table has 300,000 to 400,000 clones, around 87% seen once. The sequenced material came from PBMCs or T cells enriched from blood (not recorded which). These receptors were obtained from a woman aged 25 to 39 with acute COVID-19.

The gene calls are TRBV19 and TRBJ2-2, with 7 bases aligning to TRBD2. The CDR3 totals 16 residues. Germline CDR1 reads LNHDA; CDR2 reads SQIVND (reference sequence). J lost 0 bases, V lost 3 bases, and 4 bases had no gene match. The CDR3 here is CASSISRGANTGELFF. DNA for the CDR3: TGTGCCAGTAGTATCTCCCGGGGGGCGAACACCGGGGAGCTGTTTTTT.

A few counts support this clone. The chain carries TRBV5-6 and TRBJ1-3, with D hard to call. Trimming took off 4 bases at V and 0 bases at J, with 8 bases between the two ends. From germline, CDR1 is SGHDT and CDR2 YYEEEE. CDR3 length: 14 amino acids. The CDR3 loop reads CASSAGLSGNTIYF. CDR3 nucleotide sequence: TGTGCCAGCAGCGCGGGTCTCTCTGGAAACACCATATATTTT. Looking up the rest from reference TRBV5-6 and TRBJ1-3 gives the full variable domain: DAGVTQSPTHLIKTRGQQVTLRCSPKSGHDTVSWYQQALGQGPQFIFQYYEEEERQRGNFPDRFSGHQFPNYSSELNVNALLLGDSALYLCASSAGLSGNTIYFGEGSWLTVV.

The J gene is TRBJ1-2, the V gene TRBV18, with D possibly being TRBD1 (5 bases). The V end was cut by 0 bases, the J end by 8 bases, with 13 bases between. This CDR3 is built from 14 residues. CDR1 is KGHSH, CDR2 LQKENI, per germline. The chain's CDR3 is CASSPPSRVGGYTF. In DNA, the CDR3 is TGTGCCAGCTCACCACCTTCCAGGGTAGGCGGCTACACCTTC.

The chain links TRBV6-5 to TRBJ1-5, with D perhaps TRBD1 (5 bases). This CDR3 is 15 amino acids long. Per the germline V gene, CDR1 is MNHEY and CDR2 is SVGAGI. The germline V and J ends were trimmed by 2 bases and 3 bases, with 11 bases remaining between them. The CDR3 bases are TGTGCCAGCAGTTACACCGGGGGTTTCAATCAGCCCCAGCATTTT. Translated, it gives CASSYTGGFNQPQHF.

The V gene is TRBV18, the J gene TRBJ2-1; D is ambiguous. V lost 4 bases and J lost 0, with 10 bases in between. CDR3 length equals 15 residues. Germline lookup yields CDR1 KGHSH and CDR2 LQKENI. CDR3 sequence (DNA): TGTGCCAGCTCACTCCAGAGGAGCTCCTACAATGAGCAGTTCTTC. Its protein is CASSLQRSSYNEQFF. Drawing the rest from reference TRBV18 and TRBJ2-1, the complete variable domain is NAGVMQNPRHLVRRRGQEARLRCSPMKGHSHVYWYRQLPEEGLKFMVYLQKENIIDESGMPKERFSAEFPKEGPSILRIQQVVRGDSAAYFCASSLQRSSYNEQFFGPGTRLTVL.

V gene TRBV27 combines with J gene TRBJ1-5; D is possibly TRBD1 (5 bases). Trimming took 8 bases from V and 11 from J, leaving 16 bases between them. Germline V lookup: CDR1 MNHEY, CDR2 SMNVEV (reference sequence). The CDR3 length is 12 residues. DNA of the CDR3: TGTGCCAGCTCTCGGGGGACCGGGTCCCAGCATTTT. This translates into CASSRGTGSQHF.

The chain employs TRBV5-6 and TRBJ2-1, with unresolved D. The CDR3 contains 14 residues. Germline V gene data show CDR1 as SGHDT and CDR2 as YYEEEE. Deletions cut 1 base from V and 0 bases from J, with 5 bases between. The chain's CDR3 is CASSLRDSYNEQFF. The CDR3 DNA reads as TGTGCCAGCAGCTTGCGAGACTCCTACAATGAGCAGTTCTTC.

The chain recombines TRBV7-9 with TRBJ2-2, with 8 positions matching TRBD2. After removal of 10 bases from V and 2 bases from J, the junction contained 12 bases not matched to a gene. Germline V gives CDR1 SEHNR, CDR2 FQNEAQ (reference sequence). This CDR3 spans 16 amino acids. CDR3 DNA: TGTGCCACTCTGCGGGGGGCCCACTACAACACCGGGGAGCTGTTTTTT. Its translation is CATLRGAHYNTGELFF. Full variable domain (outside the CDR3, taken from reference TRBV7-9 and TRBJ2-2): DTGVSQNPRHKITKRGQNVTFRCDPISEHNRLYWYRQTLGQGPEFLTYFQNEAQLEKSRLLSDRFSAERPKGSFSTLEIQRTEQGDSAMYLCATLRGAHYNTGELFFGEGSRLTVL.

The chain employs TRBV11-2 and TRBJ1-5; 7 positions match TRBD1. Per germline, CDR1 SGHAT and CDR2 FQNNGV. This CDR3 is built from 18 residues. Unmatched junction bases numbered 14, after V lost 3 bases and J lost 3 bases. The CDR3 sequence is CASSLERAGGGPNQPQHF. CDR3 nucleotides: TGTGCCAGCAGCTTGGAGAGAGCGGGAGGGGGCCCCAATCAGCCCCAGCATTTT.

CDR3 nucleotides: TGTGCCAGCAGCCAGAAAGTGGGGGGAAACTCCTACGAGCAGTACTTC. This encodes CASSQKVGGNSYEQYF. This rearrangement joins TRBV3-1 (or the pseudogene TRBV3-2) to TRBJ2-7, with D possibly being TRBD2 (6 bases). Germline V gene sequence: CDR1 LGHDT, CDR2 YNNKEL (reference sequence). The CDR3 runs to 16 residues. Trimming removed 3 bases at V and 0 bases at J, with 15 bases between.

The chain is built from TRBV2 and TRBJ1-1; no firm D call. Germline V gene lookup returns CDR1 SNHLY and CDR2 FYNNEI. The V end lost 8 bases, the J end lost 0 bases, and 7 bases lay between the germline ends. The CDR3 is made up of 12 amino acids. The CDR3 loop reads CASSYMNTEAFF. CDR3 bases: TGTGCCAGCTCATACATGAACACTGAAGCTTTCTTT. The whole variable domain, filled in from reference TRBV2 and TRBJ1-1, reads EPEVTQTPSHQVTQMGQEVILRCVPISNHLYFYWYRQILGQKVEFLVSFYNNEISEKSEIFDDQFSVERPDGSNFTLKIRSTKLEDSAMYFCASSYMNTEAFFGQGTRLTVV.

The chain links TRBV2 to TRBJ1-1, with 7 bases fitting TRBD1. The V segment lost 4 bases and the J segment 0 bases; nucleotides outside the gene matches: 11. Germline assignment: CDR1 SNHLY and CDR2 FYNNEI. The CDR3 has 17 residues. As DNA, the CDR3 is TGTGCCAGCAGTGGTAGGAAGGGGGCGAAGGTGAACACTGAAGCTTTCTTT. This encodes CASSGRKGAKVNTEAFF.

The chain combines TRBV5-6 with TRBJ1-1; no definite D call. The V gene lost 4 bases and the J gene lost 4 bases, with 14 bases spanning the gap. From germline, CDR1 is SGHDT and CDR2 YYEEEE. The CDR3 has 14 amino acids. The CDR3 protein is CASSIGVHGTEAFF. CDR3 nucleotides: TGTGCCAGCAGCATCGGGGTGCACGGCACTGAAGCTTTCTTT. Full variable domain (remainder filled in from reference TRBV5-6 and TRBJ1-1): DAGVTQSPTHLIKTRGQQVTLRCSPKSGHDTVSWYQQALGQGPQFIFQYYEEEERQRGNFPDRFSGHQFPNYSSELNVNALLLGDSALYLCASSIGVHGTEAFFGQGTRLTVV.

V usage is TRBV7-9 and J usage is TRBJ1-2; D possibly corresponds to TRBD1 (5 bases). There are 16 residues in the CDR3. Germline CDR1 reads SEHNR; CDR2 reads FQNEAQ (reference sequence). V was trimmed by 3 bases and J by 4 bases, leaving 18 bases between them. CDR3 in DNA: TGTGCCAGCAGCTTGCAAGGGGCAGGTTTTGCCTATGGCTACACCTTC. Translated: CASSLQGAGFAYGYTF.

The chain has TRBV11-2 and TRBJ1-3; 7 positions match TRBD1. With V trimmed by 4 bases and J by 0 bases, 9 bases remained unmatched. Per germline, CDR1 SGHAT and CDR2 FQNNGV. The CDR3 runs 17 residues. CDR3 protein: CASSSSDRLYSGNTIYF. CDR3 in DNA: TGTGCCAGCAGCTCATCGGACAGGCTTTACTCTGGAAACACCATATATTTT.

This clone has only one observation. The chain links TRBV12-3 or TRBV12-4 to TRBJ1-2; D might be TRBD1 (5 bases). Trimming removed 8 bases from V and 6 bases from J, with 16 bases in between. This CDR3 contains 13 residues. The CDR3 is CASGYLGGNGYTF. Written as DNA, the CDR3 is TGTGCCAGCGGTTACCTGGGGGGAAATGGCTACACCTTC.

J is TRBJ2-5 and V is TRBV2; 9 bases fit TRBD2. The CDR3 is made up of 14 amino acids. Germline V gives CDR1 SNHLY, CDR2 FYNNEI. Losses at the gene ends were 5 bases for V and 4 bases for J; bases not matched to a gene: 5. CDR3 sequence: CASSLRGGRETQYF. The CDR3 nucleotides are TGTGCCAGCAGTCTGCGGGGGGGCCGAGAGACCCAGTACTTC. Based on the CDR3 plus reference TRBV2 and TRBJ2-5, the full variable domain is EPEVTQTPSHQVTQMGQEVILRCVPISNHLYFYWYRQILGQKVEFLVSFYNNEISEKSEIFDDQFSVERPDGSNFTLKIRSTKLEDSAMYFCASSLRGGRETQYFGPGTRLLVL.

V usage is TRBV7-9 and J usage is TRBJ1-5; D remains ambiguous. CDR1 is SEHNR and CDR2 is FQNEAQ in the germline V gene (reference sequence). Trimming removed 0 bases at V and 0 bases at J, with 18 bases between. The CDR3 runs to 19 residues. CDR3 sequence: CASSLATPSARYSNQPQHF. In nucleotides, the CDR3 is TGTGCCAGCAGCTTAGCTACTCCCAGCGCCCGATATAGCAATCAGCCCCAGCATTTT. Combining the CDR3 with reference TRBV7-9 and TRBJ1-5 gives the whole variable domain DTGVSQNPRHKITKRGQNVTFRCDPISEHNRLYWYRQTLGQGPEFLTYFQNEAQLEKSRLLSDRFSAERPKGSFSTLEIQRTEQGDSAMYLCASSLATPSARYSNQPQHFGDGTRLSIL.

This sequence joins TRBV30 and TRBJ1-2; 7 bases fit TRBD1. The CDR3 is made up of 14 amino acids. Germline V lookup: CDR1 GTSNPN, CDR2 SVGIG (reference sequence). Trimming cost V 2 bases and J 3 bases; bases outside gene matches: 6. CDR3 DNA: TGTGCCTGGAGTCAGGGGGGCTTCGACTATGGCTACACCTTC. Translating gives CAWSQGGFDYGYTF.

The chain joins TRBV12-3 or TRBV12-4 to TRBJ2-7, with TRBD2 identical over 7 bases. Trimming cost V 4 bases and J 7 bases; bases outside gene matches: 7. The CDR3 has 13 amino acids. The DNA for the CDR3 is TGTGCCAGCAGTTCCCGTGGACTAGATGAGCAGTACTTC. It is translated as CASSSRGLDEQYF.

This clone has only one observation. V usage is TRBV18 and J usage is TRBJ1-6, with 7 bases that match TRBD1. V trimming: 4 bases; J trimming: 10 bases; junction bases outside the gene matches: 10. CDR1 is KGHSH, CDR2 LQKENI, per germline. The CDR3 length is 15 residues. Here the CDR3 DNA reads TGTGCCAGCTCACTACCTGACAGGGTACGATCACCCCTCCACTTT. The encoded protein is CASSLPDRVRSPLHF.

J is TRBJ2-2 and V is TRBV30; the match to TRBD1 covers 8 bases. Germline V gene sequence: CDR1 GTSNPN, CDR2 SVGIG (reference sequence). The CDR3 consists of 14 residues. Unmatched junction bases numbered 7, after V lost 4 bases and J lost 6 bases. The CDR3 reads CAWMVRGQSGELFF. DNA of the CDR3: TGTGCCTGGATGGTCAGGGGGCAGTCCGGGGAGCTGTTTTTT.

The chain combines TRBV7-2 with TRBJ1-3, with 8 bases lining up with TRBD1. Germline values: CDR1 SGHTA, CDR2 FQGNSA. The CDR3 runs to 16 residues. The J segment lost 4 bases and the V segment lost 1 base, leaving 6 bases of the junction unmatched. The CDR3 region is CASSLGGRTGGNTIYF. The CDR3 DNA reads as TGTGCCAGCAGCTTAGGTGGGAGGACAGGGGGAAACACCATATATTTT.

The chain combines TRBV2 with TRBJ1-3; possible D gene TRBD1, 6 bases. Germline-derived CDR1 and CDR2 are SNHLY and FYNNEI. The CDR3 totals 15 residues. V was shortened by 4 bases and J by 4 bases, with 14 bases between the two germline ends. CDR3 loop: CASSGTVNPGNTIYF. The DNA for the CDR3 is TGTGCCAGCAGTGGGACAGTCAATCCCGGAAACACCATATATTTT.

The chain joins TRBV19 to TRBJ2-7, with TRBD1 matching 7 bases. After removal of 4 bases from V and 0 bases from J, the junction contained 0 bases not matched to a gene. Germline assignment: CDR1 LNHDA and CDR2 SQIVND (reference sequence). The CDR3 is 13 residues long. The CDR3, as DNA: TGTGCCAGTAGTACAGGGGGCTCCTACGAGCAGTACTTC. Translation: CASSTGGSYEQYF. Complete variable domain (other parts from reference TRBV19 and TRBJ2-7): DGGITQSPKYLFRKEGQNVTLSCEQNLNHDAMYWYRQDPGQGLRLIYYSQIVNDFQKGDIAEGYSVSREKKESFPLTVTSAQKNPTAFYLCASSTGGSYEQYFGPGTRLTVT.